Each of the 11 T cell receptor beta chains below was sequenced from the same sample in a study of early T cells in non-severe SARS-CoV-2 infection. Via MiXCR, TCRdb re-called the 5' RACE reads, giving one row per CDR3 protein. The profile shows about 52,000 distinct CDR3 sequences, about 11% of them singletons. The sequencing input was whole blood. Source of these receptors: an adult who was a healthcare worker with PCR-confirmed SARS-CoV-2 infection or an uninfected control (not recorded which).

The V and J genes are TRBV14 and TRBJ2-1; 12 bases are a match to TRBD2. CDR1 and CDR2 from the germline V gene are SGHDN and FVKESK. The CDR3 runs to 18 residues. V lost 1 base to trimming and J lost 6 bases; unmatched junction nucleotides: 10. The CDR3 loop is CASSQASGRASFTNEQFF. CDR3 DNA sequence: TGTGCCAGCAGCCAAGCTAGCGGGAGGGCCTCTTTCACCAATGAGCAGTTCTTC. Drawing the rest from reference TRBV14 and TRBJ2-1, the complete variable domain is EAGVTQFPSHSVIEKGQTVTLRCDPISGHDNLYWYRRVMGKEIKFLLHFVKESKQDESGMPNNRFLAERTGGTYSTLKVQPAELEDSGVYFCASSQASGRASFTNEQFFGPGTRLTVL.

This chain links TRBV7-6 with TRBJ2-7; D ambiguous. CDR3 length: 14 residues. Trimming cost V 1 base and J 3 bases, with 10 bases left between them. Germline CDR1 is SGHVS and CDR2 is FNYEAQ. CDR3 region: CASSLESGYYEQYF. The CDR3, as DNA: TGTGCCAGCAGCTTAGAGTCGGGTTACTACGAGCAGTACTTC.

In its sample, this clonotype was seen many times. The gene calls are TRBV5-1 and TRBJ2-3; D unclear. Trimming cost V 4 bases and J 3 bases, with 3 bases left between them. Germline lookup yields CDR1 SGHRS and CDR2 YFSETQ. The CDR3 contains 11 residues. The DNA for the CDR3 is TGCGCCAGCAGCCAGACAGATACGCAGTATTTT. Its translation is CASSQTDTQYF.

The chain carries TRBV29-1 and TRBJ1-3, with a possible D match to TRBD1 (5 bases). The germline V and J ends were trimmed by 7 bases and 1 base, with 11 bases remaining between them. Germline-derived CDR1 and CDR2 are SQVTM and ANQGSEA. The CDR3 runs 13 residues. In nucleotides, the CDR3 is TGCAGCGCCGGGGCGACGTCTGGAAACACCATATATTTT. Its protein is CSAGATSGNTIYF.

There are a few counts of this clonotype. The chain uses TRBV10-3 and TRBJ2-1; D not certain. Germline CDR1 reads ENHRY; CDR2 reads SYGVKD. V gave up 0 bases and J gave up 8 bases, with 11 bases separating them. This CDR3 comprises 14 residues. CDR3 region: CAISESSSLDEQFF. DNA of the CDR3: TGTGCCATCAGTGAGTCTTCTTCCCTAGATGAGCAGTTCTTC.

The rearrangement links TRBV20-1 to TRBJ2-3; 8 bases fit TRBD2. The CDR3 covers 17 residues. Germline assignment: CDR1 DFQATT and CDR2 SNEGSKA (reference sequence). The V segment lost 3 bases and the J segment 6 bases; nucleotides outside the gene matches: 17. CDR3 nucleotides: TGCAGTGCTAGGCGCTTGGGTGGGGGACTAGTTGGCGATACGCAGTATTTT. It yields the protein CSARRLGGGLVGDTQYF.

This clonotype was detected ten times or more. The chain uses TRBV5-4 and TRBJ2-3; TRBD2 might be the D (5 bases). Germline values: CDR1 SGHNT, CDR2 YYREEE (reference sequence). Trimming shortened V by 5 bases and J by 0 bases, and 10 bases separated the two germline ends. The CDR3 has 14 residues. In DNA form, the CDR3 reads TGTGCCAGCAGGTCGGGGAGAAGCACAGATACGCAGTATTTT. Its protein product is CASRSGRSTDTQYF. Supplemented by reference TRBV5-4 and TRBJ2-3, the full variable domain reads ETGVTQSPTHLIKTRGQQVTLRCSSQSGHNTVSWYQQALGQGPQFIFQYYREEENGRGNFPPRFSGLQFPNYSSELNVNALELDDSALYLCASRSGRSTDTQYFGPGTRLTVL.

The chain uses TRBV3-1 and TRBJ2-2; tentatively, D is TRBD1 (5 bases). V lost 1 base and J 2 bases, leaving 14 bases between the germline ends. Germline-derived CDR1 and CDR2 are LGHDT and YNNKEL (reference sequence). The CDR3 has 17 residues. The CDR3 loop reads CASSQGFGGANTGELFF. In nucleotides, the CDR3 is TGTGCCAGCAGCCAAGGTTTCGGTGGGGCCAACACCGGGGAGCTGTTTTTT.

This clonotype was recorded a few times. The rearrangement uses TRBV5-1 and TRBJ2-7, with TRBD1 as a possible D gene (6 bases). This CDR3 region has 16 residues. Germline lookup yields CDR1 SGHRS and CDR2 YFSETQ. The V and J ends lost 2 bases and 6 bases respectively, with 21 bases between them. DNA of the CDR3: TGCGCCAGCAGCTTCGCTTTGGACAGAAGCTTTGGCGAGCAGTACTTC. It encodes CASSFALDRSFGEQYF.

This clonotype came up many times. The chain recombines TRBV7-9 with TRBJ1-5, with D maybe TRBD1 (5 bases). The CDR3 extends over 13 amino acids. CDR1 SEHNR and CDR2 FQNEAQ come from the germline V gene (reference sequence). Trimming stripped 2 bases from V and 6 bases from J, with 8 bases between. CDR3 region: CASSLSGSQPQHF. As DNA, the CDR3 is TGTGCCAGCAGCTTATCAGGGAGTCAGCCCCAGCATTTT.

Only a few counts were recorded for this clonotype. The chain joins TRBV7-9 to TRBJ2-3; D might be TRBD2 (6 bases). V lost 4 bases, J lost 6 bases, and 17 bases lay in between. Germline CDR1 reads SEHNR; CDR2 reads FQNEAQ (reference sequence). The CDR3 is 15 residues long. The CDR3 here is CASSSSVPSADTQYF. The CDR3 DNA reads as TGTGCCAGCAGCTCTAGCGTACCTTCGGCGGATACGCAGTATTTT.